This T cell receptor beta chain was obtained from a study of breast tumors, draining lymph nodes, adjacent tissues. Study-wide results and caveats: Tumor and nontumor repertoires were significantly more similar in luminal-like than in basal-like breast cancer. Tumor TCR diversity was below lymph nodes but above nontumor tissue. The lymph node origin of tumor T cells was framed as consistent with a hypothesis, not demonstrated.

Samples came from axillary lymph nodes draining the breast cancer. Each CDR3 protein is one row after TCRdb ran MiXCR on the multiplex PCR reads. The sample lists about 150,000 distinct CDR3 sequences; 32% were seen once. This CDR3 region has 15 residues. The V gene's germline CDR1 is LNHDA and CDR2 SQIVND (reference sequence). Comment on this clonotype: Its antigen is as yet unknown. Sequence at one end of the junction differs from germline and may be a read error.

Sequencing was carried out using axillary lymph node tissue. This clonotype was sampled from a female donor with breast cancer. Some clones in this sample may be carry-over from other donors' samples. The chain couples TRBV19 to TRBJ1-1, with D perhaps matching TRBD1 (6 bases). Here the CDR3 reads CASRETGLVNTEALF. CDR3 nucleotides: TGTGCCAGTAGGGAGACAGGACTCGTGAACACTGAAGCTCTCTTT.